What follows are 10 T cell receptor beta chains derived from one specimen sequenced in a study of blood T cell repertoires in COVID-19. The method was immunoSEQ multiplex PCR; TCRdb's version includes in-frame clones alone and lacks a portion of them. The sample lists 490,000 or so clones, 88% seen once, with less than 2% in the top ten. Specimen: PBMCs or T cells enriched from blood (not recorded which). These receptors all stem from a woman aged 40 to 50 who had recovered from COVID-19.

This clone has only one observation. In DNA, the CDR3 is TGTGCCAGCAGAAGGGGGACAGGGGATGGCTACACCTTC. Translation gives CASRRGTGDGYTF. The chain joins TRBV2 to TRBJ1-2; 10 bases agree with TRBD1. Per the germline V gene, CDR1 is SNHLY and CDR2 is FYNNEI. This CDR3 contains 13 residues. The ends lost 6 bases at V and 6 bases at J; junction bases unmatched: 4.

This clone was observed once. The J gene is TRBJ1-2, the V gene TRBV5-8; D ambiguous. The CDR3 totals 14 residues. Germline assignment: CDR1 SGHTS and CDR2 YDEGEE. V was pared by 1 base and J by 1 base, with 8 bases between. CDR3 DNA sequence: TGTGCCAGCAGCTTGACCCAGAATAACTATGGCTACACCTTC. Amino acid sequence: CASSLTQNNYGYTF.

The CDR3 spells CASSQDRASGRSDTQYF. The DNA for the CDR3 is TGTGCCAGCAGCCAAGATAGAGCTAGCGGGAGGTCCGATACGCAGTATTTT. This chain joins TRBV3-1 (or the pseudogene TRBV3-2) and TRBJ2-3; 11 nucleotides align to TRBD2. CDR3 length equals 17 residues. Per germline, CDR1 LGHDT and CDR2 YNNKEL (reference sequence). With 0 bases clipped from V and 6 bases from J, the junction kept 8 bases outside the gene matches.

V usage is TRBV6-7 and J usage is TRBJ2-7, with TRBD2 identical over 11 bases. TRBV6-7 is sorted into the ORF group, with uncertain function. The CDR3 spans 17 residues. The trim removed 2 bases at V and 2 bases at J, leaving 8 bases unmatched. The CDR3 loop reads CASSYPSLAGGPYEQYF. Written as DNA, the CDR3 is TGTGCCAGCAGTTACCCCTCCTTAGCGGGAGGGCCCTACGAGCAGTACTTC.

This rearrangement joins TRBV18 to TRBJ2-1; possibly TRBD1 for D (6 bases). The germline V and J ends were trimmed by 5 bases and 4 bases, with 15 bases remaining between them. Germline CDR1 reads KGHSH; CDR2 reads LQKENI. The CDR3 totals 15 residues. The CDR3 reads CASSEQGFTYNEQFF. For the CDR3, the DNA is TGTGCCAGCTCAGAACAGGGCTTCACTTACAATGAGCAGTTCTTC.

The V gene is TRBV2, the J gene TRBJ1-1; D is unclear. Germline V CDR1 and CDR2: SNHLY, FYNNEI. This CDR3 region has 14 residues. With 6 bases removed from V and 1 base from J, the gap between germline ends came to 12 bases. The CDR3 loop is CASSIGQANTEAFF. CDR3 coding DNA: TGTGCCAGCAGCATTGGGCAGGCGAACACTGAAGCTTTCTTT.

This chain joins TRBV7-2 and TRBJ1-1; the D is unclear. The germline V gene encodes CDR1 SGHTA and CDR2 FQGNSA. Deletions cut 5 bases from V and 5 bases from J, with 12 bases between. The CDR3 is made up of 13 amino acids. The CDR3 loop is CASSPTGLTEAFF. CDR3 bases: TGTGCCAGCAGCCCGACTGGTTTAACTGAAGCTTTCTTT. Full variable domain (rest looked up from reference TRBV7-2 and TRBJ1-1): GAGVSQSPSNKVTEKGKDVELRCDPISGHTALYWYRQSLGQGLEFLIYFQGNSAPDKSGLPSDRFSAERTGGSVSTLTIQRTQQEDSAVYLCASSPTGLTEAFFGQGTRLTVV.

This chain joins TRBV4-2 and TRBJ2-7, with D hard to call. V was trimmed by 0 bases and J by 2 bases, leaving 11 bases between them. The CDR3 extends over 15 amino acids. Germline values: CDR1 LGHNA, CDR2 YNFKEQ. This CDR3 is CASSQERAYPYEQYF. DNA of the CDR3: TGTGCCAGCAGCCAAGAGCGAGCGTACCCCTACGAGCAGTACTTC.

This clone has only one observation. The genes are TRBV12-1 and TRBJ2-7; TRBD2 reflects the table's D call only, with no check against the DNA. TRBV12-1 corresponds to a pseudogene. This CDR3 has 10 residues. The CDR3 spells CASLNHEQYF. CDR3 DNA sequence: TGTGCCAGCCTAAATCACGAGCAGTACTTC.

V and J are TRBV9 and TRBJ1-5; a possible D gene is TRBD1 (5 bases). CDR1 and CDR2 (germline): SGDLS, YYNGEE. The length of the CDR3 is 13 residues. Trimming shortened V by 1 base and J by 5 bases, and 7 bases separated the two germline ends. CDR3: CASSVWGDQPQHF. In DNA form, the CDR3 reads TGTGCCAGCAGCGTATGGGGGGATCAGCCCCAGCATTTT.